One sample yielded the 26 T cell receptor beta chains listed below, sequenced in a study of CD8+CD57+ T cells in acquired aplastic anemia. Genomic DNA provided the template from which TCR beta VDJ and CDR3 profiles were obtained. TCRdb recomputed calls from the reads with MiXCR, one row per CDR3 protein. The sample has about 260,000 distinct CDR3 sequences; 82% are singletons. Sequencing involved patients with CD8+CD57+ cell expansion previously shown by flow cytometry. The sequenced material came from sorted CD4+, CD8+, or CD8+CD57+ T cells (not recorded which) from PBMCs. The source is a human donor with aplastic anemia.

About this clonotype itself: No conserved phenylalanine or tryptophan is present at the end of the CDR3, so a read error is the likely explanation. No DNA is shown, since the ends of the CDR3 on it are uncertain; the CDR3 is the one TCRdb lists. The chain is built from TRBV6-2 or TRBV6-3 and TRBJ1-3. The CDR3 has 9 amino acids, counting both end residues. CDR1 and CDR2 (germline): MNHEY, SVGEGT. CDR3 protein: CASSLTSAT.

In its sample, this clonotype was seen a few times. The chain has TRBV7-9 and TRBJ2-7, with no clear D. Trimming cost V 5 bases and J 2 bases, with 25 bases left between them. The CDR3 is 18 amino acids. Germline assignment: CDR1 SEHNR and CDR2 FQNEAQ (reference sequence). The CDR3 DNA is TGTGCCAGCAGCCCGCGTCCTACACACTATGGCTACACCTACGAGCAGTACGTC. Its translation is CASSPRPTHYGYTYEQYV.

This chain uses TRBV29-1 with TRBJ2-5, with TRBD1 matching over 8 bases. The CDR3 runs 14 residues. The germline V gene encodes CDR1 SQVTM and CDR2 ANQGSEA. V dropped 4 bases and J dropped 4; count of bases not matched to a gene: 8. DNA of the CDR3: TGCAGCGTTGCCTGGGACAGGCCGAGAGAGACCCAGTACTTC. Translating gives CSVAWDRPRETQYF.

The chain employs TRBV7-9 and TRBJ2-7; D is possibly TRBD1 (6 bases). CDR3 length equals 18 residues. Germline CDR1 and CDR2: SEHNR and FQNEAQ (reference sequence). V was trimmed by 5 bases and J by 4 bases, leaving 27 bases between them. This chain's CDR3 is CASSPRTEEHTDTYEQYV. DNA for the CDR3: TGTGCCAGCAGCCCCCGGACAGAGGAGCACACAGATACGTACGAGCAGTACGTC.

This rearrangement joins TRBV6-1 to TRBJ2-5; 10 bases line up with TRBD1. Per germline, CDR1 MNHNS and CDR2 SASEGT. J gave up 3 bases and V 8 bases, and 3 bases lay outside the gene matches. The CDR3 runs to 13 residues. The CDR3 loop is CASGGQGKETQYF. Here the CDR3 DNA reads TGTGCCAGCGGGGGACAGGGGAAAGAGACCCAGTACTTC.

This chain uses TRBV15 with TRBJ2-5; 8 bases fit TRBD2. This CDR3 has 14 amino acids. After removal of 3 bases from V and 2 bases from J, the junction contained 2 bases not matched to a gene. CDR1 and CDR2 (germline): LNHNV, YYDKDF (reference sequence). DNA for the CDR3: TGTGCCACCAGCAGCGGGAGGGATCAAGAGACCCAGTACTTC. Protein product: CATSSGRDQETQYF.

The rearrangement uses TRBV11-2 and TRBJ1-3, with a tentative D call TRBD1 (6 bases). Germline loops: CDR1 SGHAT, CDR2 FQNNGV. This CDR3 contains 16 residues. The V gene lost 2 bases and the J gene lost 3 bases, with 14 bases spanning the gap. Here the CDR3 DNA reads TGTGCCAGCAGCTTAAGAATCGGCAGGGGTGGAAACACCATATATTTT. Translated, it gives CASSLRIGRGGNTIYF.

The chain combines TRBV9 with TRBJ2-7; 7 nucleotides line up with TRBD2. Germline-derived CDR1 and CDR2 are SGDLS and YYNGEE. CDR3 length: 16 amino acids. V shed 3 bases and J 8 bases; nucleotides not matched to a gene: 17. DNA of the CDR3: TGTGCCAGCAGCGCAGCGGGATCGAGAAATCAGCCCCAGCAGTACGTC. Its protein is CASSAAGSRNQPQQYV.

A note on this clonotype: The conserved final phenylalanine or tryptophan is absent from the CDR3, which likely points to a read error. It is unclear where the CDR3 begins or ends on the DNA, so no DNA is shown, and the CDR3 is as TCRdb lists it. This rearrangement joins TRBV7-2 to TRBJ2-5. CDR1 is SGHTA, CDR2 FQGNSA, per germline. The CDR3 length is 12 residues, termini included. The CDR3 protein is CASSAAAETQTL.

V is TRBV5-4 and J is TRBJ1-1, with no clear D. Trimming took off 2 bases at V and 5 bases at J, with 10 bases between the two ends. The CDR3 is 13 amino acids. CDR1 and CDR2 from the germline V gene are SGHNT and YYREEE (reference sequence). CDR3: CASSFTTPTEAFF. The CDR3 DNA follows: TGTGCCAGCAGCTTTACTACACCTACTGAAGCTTTCTTT.

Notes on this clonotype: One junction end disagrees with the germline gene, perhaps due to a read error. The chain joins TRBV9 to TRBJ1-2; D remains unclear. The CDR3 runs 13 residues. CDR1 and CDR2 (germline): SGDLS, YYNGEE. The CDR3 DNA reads TGCGCCAGCAGCGCCGGGCCTACCGGAGTATACACGTTC. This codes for CASSAGPTGVYTF.

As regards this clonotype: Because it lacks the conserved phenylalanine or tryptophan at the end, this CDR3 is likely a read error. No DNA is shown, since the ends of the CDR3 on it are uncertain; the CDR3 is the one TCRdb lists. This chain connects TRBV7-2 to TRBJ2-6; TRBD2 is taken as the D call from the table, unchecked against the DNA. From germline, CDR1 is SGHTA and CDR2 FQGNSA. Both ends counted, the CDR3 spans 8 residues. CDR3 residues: CASSPSPS.

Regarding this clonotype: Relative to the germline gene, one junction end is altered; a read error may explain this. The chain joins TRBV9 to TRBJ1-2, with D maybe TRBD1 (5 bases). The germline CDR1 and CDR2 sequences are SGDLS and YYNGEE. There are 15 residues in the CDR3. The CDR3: CASSVGAGSHYVYTF. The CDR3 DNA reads TGTGCCAGCAGCGTAGGTGCAGGGTCGCACTATGTCTACACCTTC.

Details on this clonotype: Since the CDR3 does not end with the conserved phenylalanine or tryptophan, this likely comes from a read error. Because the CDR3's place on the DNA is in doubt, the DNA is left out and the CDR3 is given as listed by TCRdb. CDR3: CATSGRGLAYKQYV. The genes are TRBV15 and TRBJ2-3; no check of the table's D call, TRBD2, against the DNA was made. 14 amino acids form the CDR3, both terminal residues included. From germline, CDR1 is LNHNV and CDR2 YYDKDF (reference sequence).

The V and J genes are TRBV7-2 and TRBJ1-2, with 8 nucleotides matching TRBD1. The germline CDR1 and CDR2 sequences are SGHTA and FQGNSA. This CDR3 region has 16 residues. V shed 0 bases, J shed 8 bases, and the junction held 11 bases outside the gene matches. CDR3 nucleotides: TGTGCCAGCAGCTTAGCAAGACAGGGGATGACCAGCGGCTACACCTTC. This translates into CASSLARQGMTSGYTF.

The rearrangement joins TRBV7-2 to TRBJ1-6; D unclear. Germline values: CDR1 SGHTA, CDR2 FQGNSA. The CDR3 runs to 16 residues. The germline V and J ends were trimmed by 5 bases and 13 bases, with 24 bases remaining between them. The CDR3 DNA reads TGTGCCAGCAGCCTGGGTGACGGCGGCGAGGATACGCCCCTCCACTTT. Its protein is CASSLGDGGEDTPLHF.

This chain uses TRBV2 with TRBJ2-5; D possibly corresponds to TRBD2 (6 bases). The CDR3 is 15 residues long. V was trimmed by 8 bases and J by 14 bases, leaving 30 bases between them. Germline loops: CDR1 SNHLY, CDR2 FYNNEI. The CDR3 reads CASGDGGADTQSFYF. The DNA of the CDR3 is TGTGCCAGCGGGGACGGAGGGGCGGATACGCAGTCTTTTTACTTC. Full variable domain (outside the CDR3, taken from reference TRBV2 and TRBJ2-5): EPEVTQTPSHQVTQMGQEVILRCVPISNHLYFYWYRQILGQKVEFLVSFYNNEISEKSEIFDDQFSVERPDGSNFTLKIRSTKLEDSAMYFCASGDGGADTQSFYFGPGTRLLVL.

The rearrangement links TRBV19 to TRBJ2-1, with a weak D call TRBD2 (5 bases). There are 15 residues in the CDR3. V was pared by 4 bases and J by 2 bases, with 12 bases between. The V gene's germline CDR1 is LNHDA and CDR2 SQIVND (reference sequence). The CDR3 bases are TGTGCCAGTAGTAGAGCTAGCAGTGCCTACAATGAGCAGTTCTTC. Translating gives CASSRASSAYNEQFF.

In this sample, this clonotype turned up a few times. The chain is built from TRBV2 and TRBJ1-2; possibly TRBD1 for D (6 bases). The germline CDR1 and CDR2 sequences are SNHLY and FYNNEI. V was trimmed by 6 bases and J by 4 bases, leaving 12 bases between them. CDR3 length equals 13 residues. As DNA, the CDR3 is TGTGCCAGCAGCCCTGGACAGTCCTATGGCTACACCTTC. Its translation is CASSPGQSYGYTF.

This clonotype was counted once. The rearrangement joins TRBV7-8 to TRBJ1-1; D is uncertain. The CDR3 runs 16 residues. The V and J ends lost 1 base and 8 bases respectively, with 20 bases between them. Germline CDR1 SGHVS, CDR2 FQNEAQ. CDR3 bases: TGTGCCAGCAGCTTAGGGGGAGGACGCGATAACAAGGAAGCTTTCTTT. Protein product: CASSLGGGRDNKEAFF.

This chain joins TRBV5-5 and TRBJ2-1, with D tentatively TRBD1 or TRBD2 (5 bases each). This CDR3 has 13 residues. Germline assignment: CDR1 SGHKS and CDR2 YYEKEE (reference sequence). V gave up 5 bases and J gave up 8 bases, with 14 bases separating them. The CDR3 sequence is CASSSWGIHEQFF. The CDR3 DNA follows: TGTGCCAGCAGTTCCTGGGGGATCCATGAGCAGTTCTTC.

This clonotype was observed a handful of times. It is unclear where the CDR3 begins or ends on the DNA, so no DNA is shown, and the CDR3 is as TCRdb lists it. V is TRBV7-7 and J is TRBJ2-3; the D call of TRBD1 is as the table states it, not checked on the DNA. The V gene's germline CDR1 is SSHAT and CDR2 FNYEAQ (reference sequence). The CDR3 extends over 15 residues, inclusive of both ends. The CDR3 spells CAVLGGAETQYFGYF.

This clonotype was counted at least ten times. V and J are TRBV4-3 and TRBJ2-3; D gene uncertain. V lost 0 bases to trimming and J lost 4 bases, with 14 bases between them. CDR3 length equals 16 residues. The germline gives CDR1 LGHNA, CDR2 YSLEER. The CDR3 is CASSQDRRPPADTQYF. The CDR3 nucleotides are TGCGCCAGCAGCCAAGATCGGAGACCCCCCGCAGATACGCAGTATTTT.

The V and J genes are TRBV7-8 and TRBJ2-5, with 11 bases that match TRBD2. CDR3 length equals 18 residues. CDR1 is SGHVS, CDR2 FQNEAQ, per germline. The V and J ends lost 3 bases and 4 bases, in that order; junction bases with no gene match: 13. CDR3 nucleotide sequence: TGTGCCAGCAGCTTCCGGCTAGCGGGGGGACAGGAGGGAGAGACCCAGTACTTC. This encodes CASSFRLAGGQEGETQYF.

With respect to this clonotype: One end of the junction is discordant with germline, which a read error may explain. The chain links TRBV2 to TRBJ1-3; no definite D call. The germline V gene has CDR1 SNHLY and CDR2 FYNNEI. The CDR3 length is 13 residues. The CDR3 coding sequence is TGCGCCAGCAGCGAGGGCTCTGGAAACACCATGTATTTT. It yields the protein CASSEGSGNTMYF. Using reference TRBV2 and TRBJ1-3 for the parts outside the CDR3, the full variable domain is EPEVTQTPSHQVTQMGQEVILRCVPISNHLYFYWYRQILGQKVEFLVSFYNNEISEKSEIFDDQFSVERPDGSNFTLKIRSTKLEDSAMYFCASSEGSGNTMYFGEGSWLTVV.

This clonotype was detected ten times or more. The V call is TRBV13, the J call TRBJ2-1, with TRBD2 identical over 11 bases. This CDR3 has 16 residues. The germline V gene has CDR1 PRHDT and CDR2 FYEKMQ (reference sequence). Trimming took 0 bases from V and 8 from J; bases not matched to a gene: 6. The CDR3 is CASSLGVSGRAYEQFF. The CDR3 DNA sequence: TGTGCCAGCAGCTTAGGTGTTAGCGGGAGGGCCTATGAGCAGTTCTTC.